The clone carrying this T cell receptor beta chain was recorded only once. Its specificity is unknown. V was trimmed by 4 bases and J by 8 bases, leaving 17 bases between them. This CDR3 contains 15 residues. The V gene's germline CDR1 is SNHLY and CDR2 FYNNEI. This record belongs to a study of T cells in pancreatic ductal adenocarcinoma. No neoadjuvant therapy was given to the selected pancreatic ductal adenocarcinoma patients before their surgery. Using immunoSEQ multiplex PCR, the repertoire was profiled, and TCRdb retains in-frame clones only, with some absent. Of about 100,000 clones in the sample, roughly 95% are singletons; the top ten hold roughly 3.1%. Study observations and caveats: Blood clonality (around 0.066) did not differ significantly from tumor (around 0.12).

The receptor comes from a human donor with pancreatic ductal adenocarcinoma. This chain connects TRBV2 to TRBJ1-4; perhaps TRBD1 as D (6 bases). The sequencing input was PBMCs. CDR3 sequence (DNA): TGTGCCAGCAGTGCAGGGGCAGGGAGCGAAGAAAAACTGTTTTTT. Protein sequence: CASSAGAGSEEKLFF.